Sequencing of this T cell receptor beta chain was carried out in a study of blood T cell repertoires in COVID-19. The overall study: Sample material is recorded as cDNA or gDNA derived from T cells, B-cell-depleted T cells, or PBMCs.

The V end lost 1 base, the J end lost 2 bases, and 12 bases lay between the germline ends. The germline CDR1 and CDR2 sequences are GTSNPN and SVGIG (reference sequence). This CDR3 has 15 residues. Libraries were prepared by immunoSEQ multiplex PCR; TCRdb keeps only in-frame clonotypes and omits some of them. This table has about 150,000 clones, roughly nine tenths appearing once. What was sequenced was peripheral blood. This TCR derives from a man younger than 35 with COVID-19, enrolled during active disease. The chain has TRBV30 and TRBJ1-3, with D maybe TRBD1 (6 bases). CDR3 DNA: TGTGCCTGGAGTGAATTCGGACAGACTGGAAACACCATATATTTT. This encodes CAWSEFGQTGNTIYF.